Given below is one T cell receptor beta chain in context. In the source study's methods: Reference gene primer amplification gave estimated nucleated cell counts. Using immunoSEQ multiplex PCR, the repertoire was profiled, and TCRdb retains in-frame clones only, with some absent. Clone size and the V and J calls come from that table; the DNA yielded D and trimming. The data hold some 60,000 clones, with about 92% observed a single time. This entry belongs to a study of blood T cell repertoires in COVID-19. On the study more broadly: COVID-19 samples, acute and convalescent, were from the United States, Italy and Spain. T cells, B-cell-depleted T cells, or PBMCs provided the cDNA or gDNA that served as material.

CDR3 length equals 17 residues. The chain has TRBV21-1 and TRBJ2-7; the DNA was not compared with TRBD2, the D call given in the table. TRBV21-1 constitutes a pseudogene. Sequenced: peripheral blood. This receptor was identified in a man in his 60s with acute or convalescent COVID-19. DNA for the CDR3: TGTGCCAGCAGCAAGGGGAAGCGGGGGGCCTCATTTTACGAGCAGTACTTC. Protein sequence: CASSKGKRGASFYEQYF.